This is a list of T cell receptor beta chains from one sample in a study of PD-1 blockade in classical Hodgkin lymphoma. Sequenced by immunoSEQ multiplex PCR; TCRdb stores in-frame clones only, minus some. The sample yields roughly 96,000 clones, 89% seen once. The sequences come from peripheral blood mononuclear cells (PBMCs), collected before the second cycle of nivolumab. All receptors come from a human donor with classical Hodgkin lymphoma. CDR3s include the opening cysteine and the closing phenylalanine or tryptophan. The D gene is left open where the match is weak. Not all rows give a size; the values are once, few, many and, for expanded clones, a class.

CASSPGRNYGYTF,TGTGCCAGCAGCCCTGGGAGAAACTATGGCTACACCTTC,.,.,TRBV7-3,13,TRBJ1-2
CASSFGHPGGHAF,TGTGCCAGCAGCTTTGGCCACCCAGGGGGCCATGCTTTT,.,TRBD1,TRBV5-6,13,TRBJ1-6
CASSQWTSGSTDEQFF,TGCGCCAGCAGCCAGTGGACTAGCGGGAGTACAGATGAGCAGTTCTTC,.,TRBD2,TRBV4-1,16,TRBJ2-1
CASSIQLGRGQPQHF,TGTGCCAGTAGTATCCAACTCGGCCGCGGGCAGCCCCAGCATTTT,few,.,TRBV19,15,TRBJ1-5
CASSPVQDRATYNEQFF,TGTGCCAGCTCACCAGTCCAGGACAGGGCTACTTACAATGAGCAGTTCTTC,.,TRBD1,TRBV18,17,TRBJ2-1
CASSLIASMNTEAFF,TGTGCCAGCAGTTTAATCGCCTCCATGAACACTGAAGCTTTCTTT,once,.,TRBV28,15,TRBJ1-1
CASSGEGDEQFF,TGTGCCAGCAGTGGGGAGGGGGATGAGCAGTTCTTC,.,.,TRBV2,12,TRBJ2-1
CASSPGTDTQYF,TGTGCCAGTAGTCCAGGCACAGATACGCAGTATTTT,.,.,TRBV19,12,TRBJ2-3
CASSYSGTGTTGYTF,TGTGCCAGCAGTTACTCCGGGACAGGGACCACCGGCTACACCTTC,.,TRBD1,TRBV6-6,15,TRBJ1-2
CASSQNRDTLDTQYF,TGCGCCAGCAGCCAGAACAGGGATACTTTAGATACGCAGTATTTT,.,.,TRBV4-1,15,TRBJ2-3
CSATLAGQFF,TGCAGTGCTACGTTGGCGGGGCAGTTCTTC,.,.,TRBV20-1,10,TRBJ2-1
CASSYPTATNEKLFF,TGTGCCAGCAGTTATCCGACGGCCACTAATGAAAAACTGTTTTTT,.,.,TRBV28,15,TRBJ1-4
CASSSTNMNTEAFF,TGTGCCAGCAGTTCCACTAACATGAACACTGAAGCTTTCTTT,.,.,TRBV28,14,TRBJ1-1
CAISDAGTQHF,TGTGCCATCAGTGACGCCGGGACACAGCATTTT,few,.,TRBV10-3,11,TRBJ1-5
CASSQTIPPGIGEKLFF,TGCGCCAGCAGCCAAACCATACCCCCAGGGATCGGTGAAAAACTGTTTTTT,few,.,TRBV4-1,17,TRBJ1-4
CASSANSLLGDSYEQYF,TGTGCCAGTAGTGCCAACTCATTGCTAGGCGACTCCTACGAGCAGTACTTC,.,.,TRBV19,17,TRBJ2-7
CASSLFGENYGYTF,TGTGCCAGCAGCTTGTTTGGAGAAAACTATGGCTACACCTTC,.,.,TRBV5-4,14,TRBJ1-2
CASSRSLGEGETQYF,TGCGCCAGCAGCCGAAGTCTCGGGGAGGGGGAGACCCAGTACTTC,.,TRBD2,TRBV5-1,15,TRBJ2-5
CASSLAGLVYNEQFF,TGCGCCAGCAGCTTGGCCGGTCTAGTTTACAATGAGCAGTTCTTC,.,.,TRBV5-1,15,TRBJ2-1
CASSLLGNNQPQHF,TGTGCCAGCAGTTTATTAGGCAACAATCAGCCCCAGCATTTT,.,.,TRBV27,14,TRBJ1-5
CAIGEGQLYEQYF,TGTGCCATCGGGGAGGGTCAGCTCTACGAGCAGTACTTC,.,TRBD2,TRBV10-3,13,TRBJ2-7
CASRYGTGSEEQYF,TGTGCCAGCAGGTACGGGACAGGGTCAGAAGAGCAGTACTTC,.,TRBD1,TRBV6-5,14,TRBJ2-7
CASSFQGPHEQYF,TGTGCCAGCAGCTTCCAGGGCCCCCACGAGCAGTACTTC,.,.,TRBV11-3,13,TRBJ2-7
CAISPQAYEQYF,TGTGCCATCAGCCCCCAGGCCTACGAGCAGTACTTC,.,.,TRBV10-3,12,TRBJ2-7
CASSSGGYTDTQYF,TGTGCCAGCAGTTCGGGGGGATACACAGATACGCAGTATTTT,.,TRBD2,TRBV6-5,14,TRBJ2-3
CATSRDGKANYGYTF,TGTGCCACCAGCAGAGATGGGAAGGCTAACTATGGCTACACCTTC,.,.,TRBV15,15,TRBJ1-2
CASSYFDRGQGGELFF,TGTGCCAGCAGTTACTTCGACAGGGGGCAGGGCGGGGAGCTGTTTTTT,.,TRBD1,TRBV6-6,16,TRBJ2-2
CASSLGGTKETQYF,TGTGCCAGCAGTTTAGGGGGGACTAAAGAGACCCAGTACTTC,.,TRBD2,TRBV27,14,TRBJ2-5
CASSKDSLPTDTQYF,TGTGCCAGCTCCAAGGACAGTCTCCCCACAGATACGCAGTATTTT,.,.,TRBV6-4,15,TRBJ2-3
CASSARDRGYNEQFF,TGTGCCAGCAGCGCCCGGGACAGGGGATACAATGAGCAGTTCTTC,.,.,TRBV21-1,15,TRBJ2-1
CASRPGQKNTGELFF,TGTGCCAGCAGGCCGGGACAGAAAAACACCGGGGAGCTGTTTTTT,few,.,TRBV21-1,15,TRBJ2-2
CASSQVPRWGDYSPLHF,TGTGCCAGCAGCCAAGTCCCCCGTTGGGGGGACTATTCACCCCTCCACTTT,.,.,TRBV14,17,TRBJ1-6
CASSGTSNTGELFF,TGTGCCAGCTCAGGGACATCCAACACCGGGGAGCTGTTTTTT,.,.,TRBV18,14,TRBJ2-2
CASSDGQYNEQFF,TGTGCCAGCAGTGATGGCCAATACAATGAGCAGTTCTTC,once,.,TRBV6-4,13,TRBJ2-1
CASSLLPAGIPTDTQYF,TGTGCCAGCAGCTTACTACCAGCGGGGATACCCACAGATACGCAGTATTTT,.,TRBD2,TRBV7-2,17,TRBJ2-3
CASSLPSTYEQYF,TGTGCCAGCAGCTTGCCCAGCACCTACGAGCAGTACTTC,.,.,TRBV5-6,13,TRBJ2-7
CASSEYIQGDYGYTF,TGTGCCAGCAGTGAATATATACAGGGGGACTATGGCTACACCTTC,.,TRBD1,TRBV25-1,15,TRBJ1-2
CASRRTDLNTEAFF,TGCGCCAGCAGGAGGACGGACCTGAACACTGAAGCTTTCTTT,.,.,TRBV10-2,14,TRBJ1-1
CASSPQGNYGYTF,TGTGCCAGCAGCCCCCAGGGTAACTATGGCTACACCTTC,once,.,TRBV28,13,TRBJ1-2
CASSPLNSGVRQPQHF,TGTGCCAGCTCACCACTAAACAGTGGGGTTCGTCAGCCCCAGCATTTT,few,.,TRBV18,16,TRBJ1-5
CASSLVSADNYGYTF,TGTGCCAGCAGCTTAGTGTCCGCGGATAACTATGGCTACACCTTC,.,.,TRBV11-2,15,TRBJ1-2
CASSLDRAEGKLFF,TGTGCCAGCAGTTTAGACAGGGCTGAGGGGAAACTGTTTTTT,.,TRBD1,TRBV28,14,TRBJ1-4
CAGGPGVNTEAFF,TGTGCCGGAGGCCCCGGGGTTAACACTGAAGCTTTCTTT,.,.,TRBV13,13,TRBJ1-1
CASSQLSRDRGFEETQYF,TGCGCCAGCAGTCAATTATCTCGGGACAGGGGGTTTGAAGAGACCCAGTACTTC,.,TRBD1,TRBV23-1,18,TRBJ2-5
CASTAGRSGNTIYF,TGCGCCAGTACAGCTGGTCGCTCTGGAAACACCATATATTTT,.,.,TRBV10-1,14,TRBJ1-3
CATRPGQGLSDYGYTF,TGTGCCACCCGTCCGGGACAGGGACTATCGGACTATGGCTACACCTTC,.,TRBD1,TRBV27,16,TRBJ1-2
CASSPRLEDEQYF,TGTGCCAGTAGTCCACGACTAGAGGACGAGCAGTACTTC,.,.,TRBV19,13,TRBJ2-7
CASSQDRASEKLFF,TGTGCCAGCAGCCAGGACAGGGCGAGTGAAAAACTGTTTTTT,.,TRBD1,TRBV11-2,14,TRBJ1-4
CASSSSNTGELFF,TGTGCCAGCAGTTCATCTAACACCGGGGAGCTGTTTTTT,.,.,TRBV27,13,TRBJ2-2
CASKEREAYNEQFF,TGTGCCAGCAAGGAGCGGGAGGCATACAATGAGCAGTTCTTC,.,TRBD2,TRBV6-1,14,TRBJ2-1
CASSLDPGTATDTQYF,TGCGCCAGCAGCTTGGATCCCGGGACAGCAACAGATACGCAGTATTTT,.,TRBD1,TRBV5-1,16,TRBJ2-3
CASRRTSGSYNEQFF,TGTGCCAGCAGGCGAACTAGTGGCTCCTACAATGAGCAGTTCTTC,.,.,TRBV14,15,TRBJ2-1
CASSPRQGYEQYF,TGTGCCAGCTCACCACGACAGGGCTACGAGCAGTACTTC,.,TRBD1,TRBV18,13,TRBJ2-7
CASSPRGGVPDTQYF,TGTGCCAGCAGCCCCCGGGGGGGGGTCCCAGATACGCAGTATTTT,.,TRBD2,TRBV9,15,TRBJ2-3
CASSLTVRGRGDTQYF,TGTGCCAGCAGTTTAACGGTCCGGGGGCGTGGAGATACGCAGTATTTT,.,.,TRBV27,16,TRBJ2-3
CAISEFGQGYTGELFF,TGTGCCATCAGTGAGTTTGGCCAGGGGTACACCGGGGAGCTGTTTTTT,few,.,TRBV10-3,16,TRBJ2-2
CASSEALYDWGNEDTEAFF,TGTGCCAGCAGTGAAGCGCTTTATGACTGGGGCAACGAGGACACTGAAGCTTTCTTT,.,.,TRBV6-1,19,TRBJ1-1